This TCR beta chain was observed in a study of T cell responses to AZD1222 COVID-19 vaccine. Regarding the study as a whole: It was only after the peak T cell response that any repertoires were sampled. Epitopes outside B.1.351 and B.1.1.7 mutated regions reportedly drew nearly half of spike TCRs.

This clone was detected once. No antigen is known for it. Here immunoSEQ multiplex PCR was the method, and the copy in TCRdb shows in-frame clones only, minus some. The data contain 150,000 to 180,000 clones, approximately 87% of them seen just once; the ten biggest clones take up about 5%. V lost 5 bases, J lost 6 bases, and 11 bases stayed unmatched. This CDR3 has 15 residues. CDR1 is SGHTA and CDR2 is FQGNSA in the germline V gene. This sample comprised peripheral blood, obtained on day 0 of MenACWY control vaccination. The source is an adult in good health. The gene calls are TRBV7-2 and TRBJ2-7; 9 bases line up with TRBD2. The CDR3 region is CASSPRGSGSGEQYF. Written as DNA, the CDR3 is TGTGCCAGCAGCCCCCGGGGTAGCGGGAGTGGCGAGCAGTACTTC.